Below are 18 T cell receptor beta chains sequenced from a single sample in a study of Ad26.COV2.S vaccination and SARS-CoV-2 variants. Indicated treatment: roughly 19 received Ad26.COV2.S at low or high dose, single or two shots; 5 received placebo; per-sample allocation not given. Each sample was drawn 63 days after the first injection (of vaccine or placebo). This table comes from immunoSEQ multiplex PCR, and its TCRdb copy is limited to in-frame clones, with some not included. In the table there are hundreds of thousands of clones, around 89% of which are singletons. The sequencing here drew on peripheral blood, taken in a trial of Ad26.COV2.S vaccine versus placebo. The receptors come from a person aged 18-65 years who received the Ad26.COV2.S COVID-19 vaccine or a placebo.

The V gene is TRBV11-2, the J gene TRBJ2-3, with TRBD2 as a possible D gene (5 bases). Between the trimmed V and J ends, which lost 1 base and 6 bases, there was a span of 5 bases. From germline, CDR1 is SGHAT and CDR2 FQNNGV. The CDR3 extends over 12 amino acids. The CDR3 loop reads CASSLAGDTQYF. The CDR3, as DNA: TGTGCCAGCAGCTTAGCGGGGGATACGCAGTATTTT.

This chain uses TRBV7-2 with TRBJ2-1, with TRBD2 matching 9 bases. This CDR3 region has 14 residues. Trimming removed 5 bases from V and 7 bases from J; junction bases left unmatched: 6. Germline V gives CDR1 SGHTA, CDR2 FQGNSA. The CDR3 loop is CASSPGLAKNEQFF. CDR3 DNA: TGTGCCAGCAGCCCGGGACTAGCAAAAAATGAGCAGTTCTTC. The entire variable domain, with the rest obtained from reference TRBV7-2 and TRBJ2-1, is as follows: GAGVSQSPSNKVTEKGKDVELRCDPISGHTALYWYRQSLGQGLEFLIYFQGNSAPDKSGLPSDRFSAERTGGSVSTLTIQRTQQEDSAVYLCASSPGLAKNEQFFGPGTRLTVL.

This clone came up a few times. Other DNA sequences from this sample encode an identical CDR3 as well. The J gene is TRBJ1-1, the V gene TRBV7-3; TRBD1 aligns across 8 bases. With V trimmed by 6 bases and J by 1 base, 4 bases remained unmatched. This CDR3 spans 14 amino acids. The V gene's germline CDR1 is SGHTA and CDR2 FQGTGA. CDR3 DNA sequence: TGTGCCAGCAGTTTAGGGACAGGGAACACTGAAGCTTTCTTT. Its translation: CASSLGTGNTEAFF.

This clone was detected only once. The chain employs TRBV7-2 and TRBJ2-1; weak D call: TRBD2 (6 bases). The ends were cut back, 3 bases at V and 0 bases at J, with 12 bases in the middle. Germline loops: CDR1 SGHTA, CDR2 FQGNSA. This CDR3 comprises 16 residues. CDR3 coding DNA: TGTGCCAGCAGCTTGGGGGGTCCTAGCTCCTACAATGAGCAGTTCTTC. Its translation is CASSLGGPSSYNEQFF.

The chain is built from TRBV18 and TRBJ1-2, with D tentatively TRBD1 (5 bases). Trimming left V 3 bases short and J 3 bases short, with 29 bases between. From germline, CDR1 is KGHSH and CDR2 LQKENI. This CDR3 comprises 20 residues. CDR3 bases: TGTGCCAGCTCACCCCCAGGGCCCCTCAAGGGGCCGATCAAGGACTATGGCTACACCTTC. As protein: CASSPPGPLKGPIKDYGYTF.

CDR3 in DNA: TGTGCCTGGAGGGAATCTAGCGGGAGGGACGAGCAGTACTTC. Protein sequence: CAWRESSGRDEQYF. The chain uses TRBV30 and TRBJ2-7; 12 bases align to TRBD2. The CDR3 spans 14 residues. Germline CDR1 reads GTSNPN; CDR2 reads SVGIG (reference sequence). With 3 bases clipped from V and 5 bases from J, the junction kept 5 bases outside the gene matches.

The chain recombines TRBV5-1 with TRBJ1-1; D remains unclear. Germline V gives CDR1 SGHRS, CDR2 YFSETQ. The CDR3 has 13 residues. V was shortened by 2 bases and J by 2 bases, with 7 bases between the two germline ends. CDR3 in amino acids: CASSFNPNTEAFF. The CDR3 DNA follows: TGCGCCAGCAGCTTTAACCCAAACACTGAAGCTTTCTTT.

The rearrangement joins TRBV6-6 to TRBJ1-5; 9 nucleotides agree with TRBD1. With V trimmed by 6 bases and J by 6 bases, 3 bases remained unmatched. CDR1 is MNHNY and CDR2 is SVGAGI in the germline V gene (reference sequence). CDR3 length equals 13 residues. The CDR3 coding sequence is TGTGCCAGCAGCACAGGGGGCGGTCAGCCCCAGCATTTT. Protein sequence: CASSTGGGQPQHF.

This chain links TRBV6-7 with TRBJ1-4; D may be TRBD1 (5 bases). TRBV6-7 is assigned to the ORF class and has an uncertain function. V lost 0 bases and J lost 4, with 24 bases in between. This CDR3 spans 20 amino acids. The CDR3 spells CASSYSTGRQHPFFNEKLFF. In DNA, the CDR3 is TGTGCCAGCAGTTACTCTACGGGGCGGCAACATCCTTTCTTTAATGAAAAACTGTTTTTT.

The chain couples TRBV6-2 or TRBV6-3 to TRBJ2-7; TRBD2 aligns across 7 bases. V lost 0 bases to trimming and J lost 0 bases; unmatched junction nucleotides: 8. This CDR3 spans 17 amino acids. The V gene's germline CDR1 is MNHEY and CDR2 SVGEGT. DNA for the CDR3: TGTGCCAGCAGTTACTCGAAGGCGCGGGGGAGCTCCTACGAGCAGTACTTC. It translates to CASSYSKARGSSYEQYF.

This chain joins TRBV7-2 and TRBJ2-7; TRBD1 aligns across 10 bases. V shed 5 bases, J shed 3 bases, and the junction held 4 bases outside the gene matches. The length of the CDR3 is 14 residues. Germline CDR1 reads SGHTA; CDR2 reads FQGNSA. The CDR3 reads CASSRTGGDYEQYF. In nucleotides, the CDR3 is TGTGCCAGCAGCCGGACAGGGGGAGACTACGAGCAGTACTTC. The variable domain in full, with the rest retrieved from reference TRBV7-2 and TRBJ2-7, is GAGVSQSPSNKVTEKGKDVELRCDPISGHTALYWYRQSLGQGLEFLIYFQGNSAPDKSGLPSDRFSAERTGGSVSTLTIQRTQQEDSAVYLCASSRTGGDYEQYFGPGTRLTVT.

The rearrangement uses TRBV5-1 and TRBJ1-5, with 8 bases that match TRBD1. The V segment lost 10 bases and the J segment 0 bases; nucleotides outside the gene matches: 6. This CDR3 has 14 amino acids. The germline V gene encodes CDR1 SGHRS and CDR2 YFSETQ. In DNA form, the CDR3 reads TGCGCCGCAAGACAGGGGTATAGCAATCAGCCCCAGCATTTT. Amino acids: CAARQGYSNQPQHF.

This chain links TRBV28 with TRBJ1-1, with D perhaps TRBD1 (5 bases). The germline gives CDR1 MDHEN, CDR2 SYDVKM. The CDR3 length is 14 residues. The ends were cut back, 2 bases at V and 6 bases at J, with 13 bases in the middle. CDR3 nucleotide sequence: TGTGCCAGCAGTTTAAGGCAGGGATACTCTGAAGCTTTCTTT. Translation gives CASSLRQGYSEAFF.

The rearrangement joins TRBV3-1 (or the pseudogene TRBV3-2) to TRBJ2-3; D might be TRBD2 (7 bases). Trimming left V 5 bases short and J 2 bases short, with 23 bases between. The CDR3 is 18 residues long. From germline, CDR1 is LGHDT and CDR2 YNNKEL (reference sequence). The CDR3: CASSYRTRGIGTTDTQYF. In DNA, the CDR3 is TGTGCCAGCAGCTACCGGACTAGGGGGATTGGGACCACAGATACGCAGTATTTT.

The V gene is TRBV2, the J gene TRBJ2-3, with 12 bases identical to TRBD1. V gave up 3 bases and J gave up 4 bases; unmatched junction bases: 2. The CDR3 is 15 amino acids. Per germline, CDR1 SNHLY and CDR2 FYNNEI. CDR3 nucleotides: TGTGCCAGCAGTGAGGGACAGGGGGCTGCAGATACGCAGTATTTT. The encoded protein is CASSEGQGAADTQYF.

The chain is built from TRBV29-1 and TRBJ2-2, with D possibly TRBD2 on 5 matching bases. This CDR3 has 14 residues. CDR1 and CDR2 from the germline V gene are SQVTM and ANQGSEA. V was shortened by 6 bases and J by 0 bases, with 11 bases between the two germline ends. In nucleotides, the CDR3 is TGCAGCGTCGGAATACTAGCGAACACCGGGGAGCTGTTTTTT. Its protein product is CSVGILANTGELFF.

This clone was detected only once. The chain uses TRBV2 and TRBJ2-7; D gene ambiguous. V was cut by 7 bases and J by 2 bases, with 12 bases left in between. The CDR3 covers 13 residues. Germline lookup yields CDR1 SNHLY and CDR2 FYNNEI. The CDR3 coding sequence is TGTGCCAGCACTTTGTATCAGCCCTACGAGCAGTACTTC. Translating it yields CASTLYQPYEQYF.

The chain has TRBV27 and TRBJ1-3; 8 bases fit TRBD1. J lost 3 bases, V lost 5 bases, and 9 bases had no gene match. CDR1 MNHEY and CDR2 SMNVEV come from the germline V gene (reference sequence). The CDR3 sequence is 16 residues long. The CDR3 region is CASSATTGVGGNTIYF. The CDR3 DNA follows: TGTGCCAGCAGTGCCACGACAGGGGTCGGTGGAAACACCATATATTTT.